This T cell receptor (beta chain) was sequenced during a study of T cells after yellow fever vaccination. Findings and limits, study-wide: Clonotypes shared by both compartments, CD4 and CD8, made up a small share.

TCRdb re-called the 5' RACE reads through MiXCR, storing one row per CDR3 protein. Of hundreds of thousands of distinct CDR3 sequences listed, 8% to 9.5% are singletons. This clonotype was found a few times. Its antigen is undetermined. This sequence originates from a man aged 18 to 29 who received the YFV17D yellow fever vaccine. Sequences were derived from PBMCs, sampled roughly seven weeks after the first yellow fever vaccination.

For the CDR3, the DNA is TGTGCCAGCAGCTTAACTTTGGACAGTCGCACTGAAGCTTTCTTT. Residues: CASSLTLDSRTEAFF. V usage is TRBV7-3 and J usage is TRBJ1-1, with a weak D call TRBD1 (6 bases). CDR3 length: 15 amino acids. The germline CDR1 and CDR2 sequences are SGHTA and FQGTGA. Trimming removed 0 bases at V and 4 bases at J, with 12 bases between. Supplemented by reference TRBV7-3 and TRBJ1-1, the full variable domain reads GAGVSQTPSNKVTEKGKYVELRCDPISGHTALYWYRQSLGQGPEFLIYFQGTGAADDSGLPNDRFFAVRPEGSVSTLKIQRTERGDSAVYLCASSLTLDSRTEAFFGQGTRLTVV.